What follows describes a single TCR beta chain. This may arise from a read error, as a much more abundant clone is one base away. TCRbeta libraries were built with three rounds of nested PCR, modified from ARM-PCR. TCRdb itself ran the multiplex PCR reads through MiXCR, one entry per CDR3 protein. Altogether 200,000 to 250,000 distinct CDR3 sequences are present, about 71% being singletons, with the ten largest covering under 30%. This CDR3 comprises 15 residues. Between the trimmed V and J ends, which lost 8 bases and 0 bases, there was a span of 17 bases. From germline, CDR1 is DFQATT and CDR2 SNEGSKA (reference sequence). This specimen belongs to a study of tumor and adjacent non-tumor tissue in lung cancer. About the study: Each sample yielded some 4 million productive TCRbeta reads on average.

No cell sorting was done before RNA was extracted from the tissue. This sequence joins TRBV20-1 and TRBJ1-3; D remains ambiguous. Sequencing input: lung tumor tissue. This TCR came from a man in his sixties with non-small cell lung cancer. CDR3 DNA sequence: TGCAGTACGACCCCCGACTCCGTCTCTGGAAACACCATATATTTT. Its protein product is CSTTPDSVSGNTIYF.